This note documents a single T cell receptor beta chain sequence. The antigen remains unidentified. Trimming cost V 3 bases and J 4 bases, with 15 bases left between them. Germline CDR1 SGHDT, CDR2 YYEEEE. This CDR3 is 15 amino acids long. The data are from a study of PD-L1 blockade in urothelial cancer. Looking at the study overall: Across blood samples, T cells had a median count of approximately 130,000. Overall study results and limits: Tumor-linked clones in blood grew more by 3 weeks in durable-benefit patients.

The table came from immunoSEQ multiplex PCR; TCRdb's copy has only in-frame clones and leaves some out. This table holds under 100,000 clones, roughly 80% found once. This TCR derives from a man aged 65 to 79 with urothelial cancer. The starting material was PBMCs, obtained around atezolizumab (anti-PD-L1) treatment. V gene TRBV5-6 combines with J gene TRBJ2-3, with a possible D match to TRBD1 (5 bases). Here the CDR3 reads CASSSTVMGADTQYF. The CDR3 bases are TGTGCCAGCAGCTCGACAGTCATGGGCGCAGATACGCAGTATTTT. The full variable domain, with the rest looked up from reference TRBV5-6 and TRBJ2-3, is DAGVTQSPTHLIKTRGQQVTLRCSPKSGHDTVSWYQQALGQGPQFIFQYYEEEERQRGNFPDRFSGHQFPNYSSELNVNALLLGDSALYLCASSSTVMGADTQYFGPGTRLTVL.